This T cell receptor (beta chain) originates from a study of metastatic and nonmetastatic thyroid tumors. All patients were treatment-naive before thyroid surgery. Germline CDR1 reads MNHNS; CDR2 reads SASEGT. The CDR3 is made up of 15 amino acids. Trimming took 6 bases from V and 1 from J; bases not matched to a gene: 4. Sample share makes this clone large. Through MiXCR, TCRdb re-clonotyped the PCR reads. The sample has thousands of clones; more than 20% are singletons. The specimen was adjacent normal tissue. This sequence originates from a female donor with papillary thyroid cancer or a benign thyroid nodule (not recorded which). Some clones in this sample may be carry-over from other donors' samples. The V and J genes are TRBV6-1 and TRBJ2-1, with TRBD1 matching over 9 bases. In DNA form, the CDR3 reads TGTGCCAGCAGGACGGGACAGGGATCCTACAATGAGCAGTTCTTC. It encodes CASRTGQGSYNEQFF.